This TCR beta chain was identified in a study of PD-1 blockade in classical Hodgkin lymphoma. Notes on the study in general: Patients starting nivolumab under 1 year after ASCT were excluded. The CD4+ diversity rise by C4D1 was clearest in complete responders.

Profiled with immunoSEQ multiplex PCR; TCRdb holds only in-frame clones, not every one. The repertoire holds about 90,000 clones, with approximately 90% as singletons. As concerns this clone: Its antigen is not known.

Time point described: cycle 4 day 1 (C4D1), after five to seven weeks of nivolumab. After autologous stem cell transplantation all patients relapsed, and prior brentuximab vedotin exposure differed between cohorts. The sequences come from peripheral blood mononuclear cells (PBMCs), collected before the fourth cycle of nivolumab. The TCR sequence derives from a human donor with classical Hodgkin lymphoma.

The CDR3 DNA is TGTGCCAGCAGTTACTGGGCGAGTAGAGGGACCGGGGAGCTGTTTTTT. Protein sequence: CASSYWASRGTGELFF. This chain uses TRBV6-5 with TRBJ2-2; D perhaps matches TRBD2 (5 bases). Germline CDR1 reads MNHEY; CDR2 reads SVGAGI. V was clipped by 1 base and J by 5 bases, with 14 bases between them. This CDR3 has 16 residues.